Below, one T cell receptor beta chain is given with its context. The sample is drawn from a study of blood T cell repertoires in COVID-19. Overall study: Acute and convalescent COVID-19 specimens originated in the United States, Italy and Spain.

Only in-frame clones appear in the TCRdb table, and some are missing; sequencing was by immunoSEQ multiplex PCR. The sample lists a few hundred thousand clones, around 82% occurring once. V lost 6 bases to trimming and J lost 5 bases, with 10 bases between them. The CDR3 is 12 amino acids. Germline values: CDR1 MDHEN, CDR2 SYDVKM. The source is a man aged 50-59 years with active or convalescent COVID-19. The chain recombines TRBV28 with TRBJ1-2, with unresolved D. The material sequenced was peripheral blood. CDR3 residues: CASSRDLYGYTF. The CDR3 coding sequence is TGTGCCAGCAGCCGGGATTTGTATGGCTACACCTTC.